The 17 T cell receptor beta chains reported below all come from one sample, sequenced in a study of control samples from healthy donors and cancer patients. Produced via immunoSEQ multiplex PCR; TCRdb's table is partial and in-frame only. The data hold around 120,000 clones, with approximately 94% observed a single time. The specimen was PBMCs. Receptors were obtained from a man over 45 with head and neck cancer.

This clone was observed a single time. J is TRBJ2-5 and V is TRBV9, with D perhaps given as TRBD1 or TRBD2 (7 bases each). CDR3 length: 16 amino acids. CDR1 and CDR2 from the germline V gene are SGDLS and YYNGEE. V shed 4 bases and J shed 4 bases, with 20 bases lying between them. CDR3: CASSPPQGGLGETQYF. In DNA form, the CDR3 reads TGTGCCAGCAGCCCGCCCCAGGGGGGGCTAGGAGAGACCCAGTACTTC. The whole variable domain, filled in from reference TRBV9 and TRBJ2-5, reads DSGVTQTPKHLITATGQRVTLRCSPRSGDLSVYWYQQSLDQGLQFLIQYYNGEERAKGNILERFSAQQFPDLHSELNLSSLELGDSALYFCASSPPQGGLGETQYFGPGTRLLVL.

This clone appeared once. CDR3: CASTRSNQPQHF. In DNA form, the CDR3 reads TGTGCCAGTACCCGAAGCAATCAGCCCCAGCATTTT. The J gene is TRBJ1-5, the V gene TRBV19; D gene unclear. Trimming pared 7 bases from V and 1 base from J, leaving 5 bases between. CDR1 LNHDA and CDR2 SQIVND come from the germline V gene (reference sequence). The CDR3 is 12 amino acids.

The J gene is TRBJ1-2, the V gene TRBV27, with 11 bases fitting TRBD1. V shed 4 bases and J 2 bases; nucleotides not matched to a gene: 12. This CDR3 has 18 amino acids. Germline CDR1 reads MNHEY; CDR2 reads SMNVEV (reference sequence). The CDR3 spells CASSSWTGGGKENYGYTF. DNA of the CDR3: TGTGCCAGCAGTTCCTGGACAGGGGGCGGGAAGGAGAACTATGGCTACACCTTC.

The chain uses TRBV7-2 and TRBJ1-1; 9 bases map to TRBD1. The CDR3 runs to 15 residues. The V segment lost 5 bases and the J segment 7 bases; nucleotides outside the gene matches: 11. Per the germline V gene, CDR1 is SGHTA and CDR2 is FQGNSA. The CDR3 nucleotides are TGTGCCAGCAGCCCCACAGGGGGCGCCGTGGGTGAAGCTTTCTTT. It is translated as CASSPTGGAVGEAFF.

V and J are TRBV7-9 and TRBJ1-4; D is uncertain. This CDR3 has 13 amino acids. The ends were cut back, 5 bases at V and 6 bases at J, with 10 bases in the middle. From germline, CDR1 is SEHNR and CDR2 FQNEAQ (reference sequence). CDR3 protein: CASSHESDEKLFF. The CDR3 nucleotides read TGTGCCAGCAGCCATGAATCGGATGAAAAACTGTTTTTT.

The chain carries TRBV11-2 and TRBJ2-5, with D possibly being TRBD1 (6 bases). CDR1 and CDR2 (germline): SGHAT, FQNNGV. V lost 2 bases, J lost 1 base, and 11 bases lay in between. The CDR3 length is 15 residues. The CDR3 is CASSLPHRAQETQYF. DNA of the CDR3: TGTGCCAGCAGCTTACCGCACAGGGCCCAAGAGACCCAGTACTTC.

The gene calls are TRBV30 and TRBJ1-3, with no clear D. Per germline, CDR1 GTSNPN and CDR2 SVGIG (reference sequence). V was clipped by 1 base and J by 2 bases, with 9 bases between them. The CDR3 has 14 amino acids. The CDR3 DNA follows: TGTGCCTGGAGTGCCTCGCGACCTGGAAACACCATATATTTT. It yields the protein CAWSASRPGNTIYF.

The CDR3 is CASSQDMVQETQYF. DNA for the CDR3: TGTGCCAGCAGCCAAGATATGGTCCAAGAGACCCAGTACTTC. This rearrangement joins TRBV4-2 to TRBJ2-5; no definite D call. The germline gives CDR1 LGHNA, CDR2 YNFKEQ. V was cut by 0 bases and J by 1 base, with 6 bases left in between. The CDR3 is 14 amino acids.

V usage is TRBV6-5 and J usage is TRBJ2-5; D could derive from TRBD1 or TRBD2 (5 bases each). Looked up from germline, CDR1 is MNHEY and CDR2 is SVGAGI. The CDR3 is made up of 13 amino acids. With 6 bases removed from V and 5 bases from J, the gap between germline ends came to 13 bases. This CDR3 is CASSPGPWETQYF. For the CDR3, the DNA is TGTGCCAGCAGCCCGGGACCTTGGGAGACCCAGTACTTC.

V is TRBV9 and J is TRBJ2-7; maybe TRBD2 (5 bases). The germline CDR1 and CDR2 sequences are SGDLS and YYNGEE. Trimming took off 0 bases at V and 1 base at J, with 11 bases between the two ends. This CDR3 spans 15 amino acids. The CDR3: CASSVEGGSSYEQYF. The DNA of the CDR3 is TGTGCCAGCAGCGTAGAGGGCGGGTCGTCCTACGAGCAGTACTTC.

The rearrangement joins TRBV12-3 or TRBV12-4 to TRBJ1-1; D is perhaps TRBD1 (5 bases). The V and J ends lost 5 bases and 10 bases respectively, with 17 bases between them. The CDR3 length is 13 residues. The CDR3 DNA reads TGTGCCAGCAGTCTCCGGGTTGGGGCGGGAGCTTTCTTT. It codes for CASSLRVGAGAFF.

There are a few counts of this clone. The chain recombines TRBV18 with TRBJ2-3, with TRBD2 matching 11 bases. In germline, CDR1 is KGHSH, CDR2 LQKENI. The V segment lost 3 bases and the J segment 4 bases; nucleotides outside the gene matches: 3. This CDR3 spans 15 amino acids. The CDR3 sequence: CASSPLAGGPDTQYF. The CDR3 DNA reads as TGTGCCAGCTCACCTTTAGCGGGGGGGCCAGATACGCAGTATTTT.

V usage is TRBV7-3 and J usage is TRBJ1-6; D is unresolved. From germline, CDR1 is SGHTA and CDR2 FQGTGA. CDR3 length equals 14 residues. V was cut by 2 bases and J by 7 bases, with 9 bases left in between. CDR3 nucleotides: TGTGCCAGCAGCTTACACTTCCTGAATTCACCCCTCCACTTT. This gives the protein CASSLHFLNSPLHF. Filled out from reference TRBV7-3 and TRBJ1-6, the complete variable domain reads GAGVSQTPSNKVTEKGKYVELRCDPISGHTALYWYRQSLGQGPEFLIYFQGTGAADDSGLPNDRFFAVRPEGSVSTLKIQRTERGDSAVYLCASSLHFLNSPLHFGNGTRLTVT.

The gene calls are TRBV13 and TRBJ1-4; D gene unclear. Germline values: CDR1 PRHDT, CDR2 FYEKMQ (reference sequence). Trimming took off 4 bases at V and 2 bases at J, with 11 bases between the two ends. This CDR3 region has 15 residues. The CDR3 here is CASSSRTYTNEKLFF. The DNA of the CDR3 is TGTGCCAGCAGCTCACGGACCTATACTAATGAAAAACTGTTTTTT.

The rearrangement links TRBV28 to TRBJ1-1; unclear D gene. Trimming took 3 bases from V and 5 from J, leaving 10 bases between them. This CDR3 has 13 residues. Germline loops: CDR1 MDHEN, CDR2 SYDVKM. CDR3 DNA sequence: TGTGCCAGCAGTTTTAGAGGATGGACTGAAGCTTTCTTT. It is translated as CASSFRGWTEAFF.

The V call is TRBV4-1, the J call TRBJ1-1; 8 nucleotides agree with TRBD1. Losses at the gene ends were 4 bases for V and 4 bases for J; bases not matched to a gene: 8. CDR1 is MGHRA and CDR2 is YSYEKL in the germline V gene. The CDR3 totals 15 residues. This CDR3 is CASSLTDRAGTEAFF. DNA for the CDR3: TGCGCCAGCAGCCTAACGGACAGGGCCGGCACTGAAGCTTTCTTT.

This clone was seen a single time. The V call is TRBV3-1 (or the pseudogene TRBV3-2), the J call TRBJ2-7; TRBD2 might be the D (5 bases). The CDR3 loop spans 15 amino acids. Trimming removed 4 bases at V and 4 bases at J, with 17 bases between. Germline CDR1 reads LGHDT; CDR2 reads YNNKEL (reference sequence). The CDR3 protein is CASSPTADPLYEQYF. The CDR3 coding sequence is TGTGCCAGCAGCCCCACAGCGGACCCCCTTTACGAGCAGTACTTC.